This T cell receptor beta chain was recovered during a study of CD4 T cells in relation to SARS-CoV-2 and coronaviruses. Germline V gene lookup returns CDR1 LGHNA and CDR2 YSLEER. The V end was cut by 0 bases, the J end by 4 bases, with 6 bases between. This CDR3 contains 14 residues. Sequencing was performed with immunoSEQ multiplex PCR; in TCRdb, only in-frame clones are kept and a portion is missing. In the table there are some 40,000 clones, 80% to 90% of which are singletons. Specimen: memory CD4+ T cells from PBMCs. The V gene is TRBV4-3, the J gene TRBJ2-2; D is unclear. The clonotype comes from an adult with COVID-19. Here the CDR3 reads CASSQDIRTGELFF. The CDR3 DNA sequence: TGCGCCAGCAGCCAAGATATCCGCACCGGGGAGCTGTTTTTT.